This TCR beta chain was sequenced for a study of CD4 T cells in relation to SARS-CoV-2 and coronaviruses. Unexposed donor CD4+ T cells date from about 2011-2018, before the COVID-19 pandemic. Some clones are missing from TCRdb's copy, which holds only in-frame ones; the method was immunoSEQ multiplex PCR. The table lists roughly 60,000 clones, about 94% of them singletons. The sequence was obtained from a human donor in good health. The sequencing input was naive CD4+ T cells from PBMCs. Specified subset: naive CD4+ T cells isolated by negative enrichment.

The CDR3 sequence is CASSYQGGWNEQFF. DNA of the CDR3: TGTGCCAGCAGTTATCAAGGGGGTTGGAATGAGCAGTTCTTC. This chain links TRBV27 with TRBJ2-1; TRBD1 is a possible D gene (6 bases). Germline CDR1 MNHEY, CDR2 SMNVEV (reference sequence). This CDR3 is 14 amino acids long. V lost 4 bases, J lost 7 bases, and 14 bases lay in between.